The sequence of this T cell receptor (beta chain) was determined in a study of neurological immune-mediated disorders. This clonotype was picked up many times. TCRdb independently ran MiXCR on the 5' RACE reads; one entry per CDR3 protein. The sample holds approximately 36,000 distinct CDR3 sequences; approximately 12% are singletons and the top ten take 3.5% to 4%. Described time point: technical triplicate 1. Germline CDR1 and CDR2: SGHTA and FQGNSA. The V end lost 5 bases, the J end lost 9 bases, and 13 bases lay between the germline ends. CDR3 size: 12 residues. Material: PBMCs. The TCR originated in a man aged 55 to 69 with HTLV-1-associated myelopathy (HAM/TSP). The chain links TRBV7-2 to TRBJ1-1; D gene ambiguous. The CDR3 protein is CASSTAAPQAFF. CDR3 sequence (DNA): TGTGCCAGCAGCACCGCAGCTCCCCAAGCTTTCTTT.